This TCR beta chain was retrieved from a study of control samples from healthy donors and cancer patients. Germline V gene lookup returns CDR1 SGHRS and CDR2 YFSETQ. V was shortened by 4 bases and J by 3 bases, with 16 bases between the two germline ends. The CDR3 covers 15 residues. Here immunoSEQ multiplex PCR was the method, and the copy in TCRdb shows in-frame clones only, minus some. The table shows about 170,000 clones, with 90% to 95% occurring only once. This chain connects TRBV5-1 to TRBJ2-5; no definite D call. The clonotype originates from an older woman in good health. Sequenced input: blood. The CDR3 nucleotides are TGCGCCAGCAGCATAGGTGTCGTCGCCGAAGAGACCCAGTACTTC. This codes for CASSIGVVAEETQYF.